What follows are 26 T cell receptor beta chains derived from one specimen sequenced in a study of molecular identifiers for immune sequencing clone quantification. A single record per CDR3 protein comes from TCRdb applying MiXCR to the PCR reads. The data show 400,000 to 600,000 distinct CDR3 sequences, less than 30% seen once. The sequenced material came from naive CD8+ T cells from blood, with Jurkat cell RNA spiked in. Stated subset: FACS-sorted CD8+CD4-CCR7+CD45RA+ naive T cells. The source is a human donor in good health. Some libraries in this study had Jurkat cell RNA spiked in.

With regard to this clonotype: A much more abundant neighbour one base away suggests this may be a read error. V gene TRBV28 combines with J gene TRBJ2-7, with 10 bases matching TRBD2. This CDR3 contains 15 residues. Germline lookup yields CDR1 MDHEN and CDR2 SYDVKM. Unmatched junction bases numbered 7, after V lost 3 bases and J lost 5 bases. In nucleotides, the CDR3 is TGTGCCAGCAGTTTCCGGGGACTAGCGTCCCACGAGCAGTACGTC. Translation: CASSFRGLASHEQYV.

As regards this clonotype: This may come from a read error, since a much larger clone is one base off. No conserved phenylalanine or tryptophan is present at the end of the CDR3, so a read error is the likely explanation. The V gene is TRBV7-9, the J gene TRBJ2-3; TRBD1 agrees at 8 bases. J was trimmed by 1 base and V by 5 bases; bases with no gene match: 11. CDR1 and CDR2 (germline): SEHNR, FQNEAQ (reference sequence). There are 17 residues in the CDR3. The CDR3 DNA follows: TGTGCCAGCAGCCGATCTCCCTCGGGACAGGGCACAGATACGCAGTATTCT. This translates into CASSRSPSGQGTDTQYS.

This clonotype has more than one count but fewer than ten. This may be a read error, as it is one base from a much larger clone. This chain links TRBV7-9 with TRBJ2-7, with 11 bases aligning to TRBD1. Germline CDR1 is SEHNR and CDR2 is FQNEAQ (reference sequence). The CDR3 covers 15 residues. As DNA, the CDR3 is TGTGCCAGCAGCCCACGGACAGGGGGCTGGTACGAGCAGTGCTTC. It translates to CASSPRTGGWYEQCF.

This clonotype was seen a handful of times. V and J are TRBV4-1 and TRBJ1-5; a weak D match, TRBD1 (6 bases). The CDR3 runs 16 residues. From germline, CDR1 is MGHRA and CDR2 YSYEKL. V gave up 1 base and J gave up 4 bases, with 14 bases separating them. CDR3 nucleotide sequence: TGCGCCAGCAGCCAAGCCGTAGGACAGTCGAATCAGCCCCAGCATTTT. Residues: CASSQAVGQSNQPQHF.

Details on this clonotype: It may be a read error: a sequence one base away is much more abundant. The CDR3 does not close with the conserved phenylalanine or tryptophan, likely indicating a read error. The chain is built from TRBV20-1 and TRBJ2-3, with D perhaps given as TRBD1 or TRBD2 (5 bases each). This CDR3 is 14 amino acids long. The V gene's germline CDR1 is DFQATT and CDR2 SNEGSKA (reference sequence). Trimming left V 4 bases short and J 7 bases short, with 18 bases between. The CDR3 DNA reads as TGCAGTGCTACGAGGGGATTTCCACAAAATACGCAGTATCTT. As protein: CSATRGFPQNTQYL.

This clonotype has just a few counts. The chain recombines TRBV9 with TRBJ2-1, with D unclear. Trimming left V 0 bases short and J 7 bases short, with 8 bases between. The length of the CDR3 is 13 residues. Germline CDR1 and CDR2: SGDLS and YYNGEE. CDR3 nucleotides: TGTGCCAGCAGCGTAGCTACCCGTAATGAGCAGTTCTTC. Translating gives CASSVATRNEQFF.

In its sample, this clonotype was seen many times. This chain connects TRBV7-9 to TRBJ1-5; no firm D call. This CDR3 comprises 14 residues. V lost 1 base and J 7 bases, leaving 11 bases between the germline ends. Germline V gene sequence: CDR1 SEHNR, CDR2 FQNEAQ (reference sequence). CDR3 protein: CASSLGQAEQPQHF. CDR3 sequence (DNA): TGTGCCAGCAGCTTAGGGCAGGCGGAGCAGCCCCAGCATTTT.

Notes on this clonotype: A much larger clone is a single base away; this may be a read error. The chain links TRBV28 to TRBJ2-3; 7 bases map to TRBD1. The germline V gene has CDR1 MDHEN and CDR2 SYDVKM. The CDR3 is 14 residues long. CDR3 sequence (DNA): TGTGTCAGCATTTCGGGGACAGGCACAGATACGCAGTATTTT. As protein: CVSISGTGTDTQYF.

This clonotype was found a few times. The chain has TRBV12-5 and TRBJ1-1; tentative D call: TRBD1 (6 bases). Trimming cost V 5 bases and J 1 base, with 8 bases left between them. The germline gives CDR1 LGHNT, CDR2 FRNRAP. The CDR3 loop spans 13 amino acids. Here the CDR3 reads CASGRGGNTEAFF. CDR3 bases: TGTGCTAGTGGTAGGGGGGGGAACACTGAAGCTTTCTTT.

Of note for this clonotype: Since no conserved phenylalanine or tryptophan closes the CDR3, a read error is the likely cause. The chain links TRBV6-1 to TRBJ1-1; 8 positions match TRBD1. CDR3 length: 15 amino acids. V was pared by 8 bases and J by 5 bases, with 13 bases of the junction left unmatched. In germline, CDR1 is MNHNS, CDR2 SASEGT. Here the CDR3 DNA reads TGTGCCAGCCATAGCCGGACAGGGTGGGTAACTGAAGCTTTCCTT. Residues: CASHSRTGWVTEAFL.

The chain couples TRBV7-8 to TRBJ1-6; 7 bases align to TRBD1. The CDR3 runs to 14 residues. From germline, CDR1 is SGHVS and CDR2 FQNEAQ. V was pared by 4 bases and J by 10 bases, with 7 bases of the junction left unmatched. The CDR3 reads CASSSRQGYSPLHF. For the CDR3, the DNA is TGTGCCAGCAGCTCCCGACAGGGATACTCACCCCTCCACTTT.

V is TRBV4-3 and J is TRBJ2-5; 11 bases are shared with TRBD2. Germline CDR1 is LGHNA and CDR2 is YSLEER. V trimming: 0 bases; J trimming: 9 bases; junction bases outside the gene matches: 9. This CDR3 is built from 16 residues. CDR3 sequence (DNA): TGCGCCAGCAGCCAAGATCTCGGACTAGCGGGTTGGGCCCAGTACTTC. Translation gives CASSQDLGLAGWAQYF.

The sample holds a few counts of this clonotype. This chain connects TRBV4-3 to TRBJ1-5; no clear D gene. The CDR3 totals 15 residues. CDR1 is LGHNA, CDR2 YSLEER, per germline. V lost 6 bases and J 4 bases, leaving 16 bases between the germline ends. The CDR3 region has the DNA TGCGCCAGCAGTCAATCAGGCGGTTGGAATCAGCCCCAGCATTTT. Translating gives CASSQSGGWNQPQHF.

V usage is TRBV4-3 and J usage is TRBJ1-5; D gene unclear. Germline V CDR1 and CDR2: LGHNA, YSLEER. The CDR3 loop spans 15 amino acids. V was cut by 0 bases and J by 6 bases, with 12 bases left in between. In DNA, the CDR3 is TGCGCCAGCAGCCAAGATCTACGGGCAGCTCAGCCCCAGCATTTT. It yields the protein CASSQDLRAAQPQHF.

This clonotype was seen more than once but under ten times. V is TRBV6-5 and J is TRBJ2-3; D uncertain. The CDR3 runs to 10 residues. Between the trimmed V and J ends, which lost 10 bases and 4 bases, there was a span of 6 bases. CDR1 is MNHEY and CDR2 is SVGAGI in the germline V gene. In DNA, the CDR3 is TGTGCCAAACACCCAGATACGCAGTATTTT. Protein: CAKHPDTQYF.

In its sample, this clonotype was seen a few times. This sequence joins TRBV4-3 and TRBJ1-5; D unresolved. The length of the CDR3 is 15 residues. The V end was cut by 0 bases, the J end by 7 bases, with 13 bases between. Per the germline V gene, CDR1 is LGHNA and CDR2 is YSLEER. The CDR3 protein is CASSQDRWGRQPQHF. DNA for the CDR3: TGCGCCAGCAGCCAAGATCGGTGGGGAAGGCAGCCCCAGCATTTT.

The count of this clonotype is one. A much larger clone differs by one base, so this may be a read error. V and J are TRBV7-6 and TRBJ2-3; D is ambiguous. The CDR3 contains 15 residues. Germline CDR1 is SGHVS and CDR2 is FNYEAQ. The CDR3 DNA reads as TGTGCCGGCAGCTTGGTGGCGCGGTCCACAGATACGCAGTATTTT. Its translation: CAGSLVARSTDTQYF.

This clonotype has only a few counts. The chain recombines TRBV20-1 with TRBJ2-7; TRBD2 matches 11 bases. Germline V gene data show CDR1 as DFQATT and CDR2 as SNEGSKA (reference sequence). The trim removed 1 base at V and 2 bases at J, leaving 4 bases unmatched. This CDR3 comprises 15 residues. Written as DNA, the CDR3 is TGCAGTGCTAGAGCGGGACTAGCGGTTACCTACGAGCAGTACTTC. It translates to CSARAGLAVTYEQYF.

Written as DNA, the CDR3 is TGTGCCAGCAGCTTGGTTTACAGCTCCTACGAGCAGTACTTC. Translation: CASSLVYSSYEQYF. This chain uses TRBV5-8 with TRBJ2-7; D gene unclear. Trimming stripped 0 bases from V and 0 bases from J, with 7 bases between. Germline CDR1 reads SGHTS; CDR2 reads YDEGEE. This CDR3 is 14 amino acids long. The full variable domain, with the rest looked up from reference TRBV5-8 and TRBJ2-7, is EAGVTQSPTHLIKTRGQQATLRCSPISGHTSVYWYQQALGLGLQFLLWYDEGEERNRGNFPPRFSGRQFPNYSSELNVNALELEDSALYLCASSLVYSSYEQYFGPGTRLTVT.

This clonotype was observed a handful of times. This chain connects TRBV25-1 to TRBJ2-3, with D unclear. The V end was cut by 2 bases, the J end by 0 bases, with 15 bases between. CDR1 is MGHDK and CDR2 is SYGVNS in the germline V gene. There are 17 residues in the CDR3. The CDR3: CASSEQSGDASTDTQYF. CDR3 nucleotide sequence: TGTGCCAGCAGTGAACAGTCTGGCGATGCTAGCACAGATACGCAGTATTTT.

As concerns this clonotype: Being one base from a much bigger clone, this may be a read error. The chain is built from TRBV4-3 and TRBJ2-5; either TRBD1 or TRBD2 may supply D (5 bases each). TRBJ2-1 matches the DNA end more closely, so the J call is doubtful. Germline V lookup: CDR1 LGHNA, CDR2 YSLEER. The CDR3 runs 17 residues. CDR3 bases: TGCGCCAGCAGCCAAGATTCCGGGACGAACTTCGGGGAGACCCAGTTCTTC. This sequence encodes CASSQDSGTNFGETQFF.

This clonotype was detected only a few times. The chain links TRBV5-6 to TRBJ2-5; 8 bases align to TRBD1. The germline CDR1 and CDR2 sequences are SGHDT and YYEEEE. The CDR3 loop spans 15 amino acids. V shed 0 bases and J 7 bases; nucleotides not matched to a gene: 8. This CDR3 is CASSLVGRGHGTQYF. The CDR3 nucleotides read TGTGCCAGCAGCTTGGTAGGCAGGGGGCACGGGACCCAGTACTTC.

The chain employs TRBV20-1 and TRBJ2-1, with 7 bases aligning to TRBD1. Unmatched junction bases numbered 13, after V lost 3 bases and J lost 8 bases. The V gene's germline CDR1 is DFQATT and CDR2 SNEGSKA (reference sequence). CDR3 size: 15 residues. DNA of the CDR3: TGCAGTGCTAGTCTCCGGGACAGTGCGTTGGATGAGCAGTTCTTC. It yields the protein CSASLRDSALDEQFF.

For this clonotype: A much more abundant neighbour one base away suggests this may be a read error. This chain joins TRBV7-9 and TRBJ2-6, with D unresolved. Germline CDR1 is SEHNR and CDR2 is FQNEAQ (reference sequence). The CDR3 length is 17 residues. V lost 4 bases to trimming and J lost 0 bases, with 13 bases between them. The CDR3 sequence is CASSSEDGYSGANVLTF. The DNA for the CDR3 is TGTGCCAGCAGCTCTGAGGACGGATACTCTGGGGCCAACGTCCTGACTTTC.

In its sample, this clonotype was seen a few times. The chain uses TRBV4-1 and TRBJ2-7; D gene ambiguous. The germline CDR1 and CDR2 sequences are MGHRA and YSYEKL. V lost 0 bases to trimming and J lost 3 bases, with 6 bases between them. This CDR3 has 13 amino acids. This chain's CDR3 is CASSQDFSYEQYF. The CDR3 bases are TGCGCCAGCAGCCAAGATTTCAGCTACGAGCAGTACTTC.

The rearrangement joins TRBV6-5 to TRBJ1-2; no clear D. The CDR3 extends over 14 amino acids. From germline, CDR1 is MNHEY and CDR2 SVGAGI. The V end was cut by 4 bases, the J end by 5 bases, with 14 bases between. CDR3 nucleotide sequence: TGTGCCAGCAGTTCGGGCAGCACGTTTTATGGCTACACCTTC. Residues: CASSSGSTFYGYTF.